Listed below are T cell receptor beta chains from one sample, sequenced in a study of molecular identifiers for immune sequencing clone quantification. Each CDR3 protein is one row after TCRdb ran MiXCR on the PCR reads. The profile shows about 640,000 distinct CDR3 sequences, 15% to 20% of them singletons. Sequencing was done on a sample of naive CD8+ T cells from blood, with Jurkat cell RNA spiked in. The receptors derive from a human donor in good health. Some libraries in this study had Jurkat cell RNA spiked in. Each CDR3 is given with its conserved first and last residue. D genes are given only for firm matches. Part of the rows lack a size; the others show once, few, many or a class for expanded clones.

j_call: TRBJ1-5; clone_size: few; d_call: NA; v_call: TRBV9; cdr3_aa: CASSVGAGPNQPQHF; cdr3_nt: TGTGCCAGCAGCGTAGGCGCGGGGCCAAATCAGCCCCAGCATTTT
j_call: TRBJ2-3; clone_size: many; d_call: TRBD2; v_call: TRBV4-3; cdr3_aa: CASSLRLAGGGTDTQYF; cdr3_nt: TGCGCCAGCAGCCTCCGACTAGCGGGAGGGGGCACAGATACGCAGTATTTT
j_call: TRBJ2-1; clone_size: NA; d_call: TRBD2; v_call: TRBV4-1; cdr3_aa: CASSQRTSGGLTYNEQFF; cdr3_nt: TGCGCCAGCAGCCAACGGACTAGCGGGGGGTTAACCTACAATGAGCAGTTCTTC
j_call: TRBJ1-2; clone_size: many; d_call: NA; v_call: TRBV5-1; cdr3_aa: CASSLRPSDGIYGYTF; cdr3_nt: TGCGCCAGCAGTTTACGGCCCTCAGACGGAATCTATGGCTACACCTTC
j_call: TRBJ2-5; clone_size: many; d_call: TRBD1; v_call: TRBV6-5; cdr3_aa: CASSWGQQETQYF; cdr3_nt: TGTGCCAGCAGTTGGGGACAGCAAGAGACCCAGTACTTC
j_call: TRBJ2-6; clone_size: NA; d_call: NA; v_call: TRBV9; cdr3_aa: CASSVGGGTLAGADVLTF; cdr3_nt: TGTGCCAGCAGCGTAGGAGGTGGCACTTTGGCTGGGGCCGACGTCCTGACTTTC
j_call: TRBJ1-1; clone_size: few; d_call: NA; v_call: TRBV6-5; cdr3_aa: CASSVGGGYTEAFF; cdr3_nt: TGTGCCAGCAGTGTGGGCGGTGGGTACACTGAAGCTTTCTTT
j_call: TRBJ2-7; clone_size: many; d_call: NA; v_call: TRBV6-6; cdr3_aa: CASGQYEQYF; cdr3_nt: TGTGCCAGCGGCCAATACGAGCAGTACTTC
j_call: TRBJ2-1; clone_size: many; d_call: NA; v_call: TRBV21-1; cdr3_aa: CASSKPRRHGSSYNEQFF; cdr3_nt: TGTGCCAGCAGCAAGCCCAGGCGTCATGGAAGCTCCTACAATGAGCAGTTCTTC
j_call: TRBJ2-7; clone_size: few; d_call: TRBD1; v_call: TRBV12-3/TRBV12-4; cdr3_aa: CASSDSDRGLEQYF; cdr3_nt: TGTGCCAGCAGTGACTCGGACAGGGGGCTCGAGCAGTACTTC
j_call: TRBJ2-3; clone_size: many; d_call: TRBD2; v_call: TRBV11-2; cdr3_aa: CASSFELAGGTDTQYF; cdr3_nt: TGTGCCAGCAGCTTCGAACTAGCGGGAGGAACAGATACGCAGTATTTT
j_call: TRBJ2-7; clone_size: NA; d_call: TRBD1; v_call: TRBV12-3/TRBV12-4; cdr3_aa: CTSSLGGTGAYEQYF; cdr3_nt: TGTACCAGCAGTTTAGGCGGGACAGGGGCCTACGAGCAGTACTTC
j_call: TRBJ1-6; clone_size: few; d_call: NA; v_call: TRBV24-1; cdr3_aa: CATSEPGPSYNSPLHF; cdr3_nt: TGTGCCACCAGTGAACCGGGACCTTCCTATAATTCACCCCTCCACTTT
j_call: TRBJ2-3; clone_size: many; d_call: NA; v_call: TRBV7-8; cdr3_aa: CASSPLQDSFTDTQYF; cdr3_nt: TGTGCCAGCAGCCCACTCCAGGACAGCTTCACAGATACGCAGTATTTT
j_call: TRBJ2-1; clone_size: NA; d_call: NA; v_call: TRBV24-1; cdr3_aa: CATSDKSDSYNEQFF; cdr3_nt: TGTGCCACCAGTGATAAGAGTGACTCCTACAATGAGCAGTTCTTC
j_call: TRBJ2-1; clone_size: many; d_call: NA; v_call: TRBV19; cdr3_aa: CASSIATRSYNEQFF; cdr3_nt: TGTGCCAGTAGTATAGCGACCCGTTCCTACAATGAGCAGTTCTTC
j_call: TRBJ2-7; clone_size: NA; d_call: NA; v_call: TRBV7-2; cdr3_aa: CASSLLGAHEQYF; cdr3_nt: TGTGCCAGCAGCCTCTTAGGGGCTCACGAGCAGTACTTC
j_call: TRBJ2-7; clone_size: many; d_call: NA; v_call: TRBV12-5; cdr3_aa: CASASAGQGVYEQYF; cdr3_nt: TGTGCTAGTGCCTCGGCCGGGCAGGGAGTTTACGAGCAGTACTTC
j_call: TRBJ2-3; clone_size: many; d_call: TRBD2; v_call: TRBV29-1; cdr3_aa: CSVDPSGATDTQYF; cdr3_nt: TGCAGCGTTGATCCTAGCGGGGCCACAGATACGCAGTATTTT
j_call: TRBJ2-7; clone_size: NA; d_call: NA; v_call: TRBV12-3/TRBV12-4; cdr3_aa: CASSEYRRQEQYF; cdr3_nt: TGTGCCAGCAGTGAGTACAGGAGGCAGGAGCAGTACTTC
j_call: TRBJ1-1; clone_size: many; d_call: TRBD1; v_call: TRBV28; cdr3_aa: CASSFRQGVIPLAEAFF; cdr3_nt: TGTGCCAGCAGTTTCCGACAGGGGGTGATCCCTCTCGCTGAAGCTTTCTTT
j_call: TRBJ2-2; clone_size: many; d_call: TRBD1; v_call: TRBV3-1; cdr3_aa: CASSGGQGSGELFF; cdr3_nt: TGTGCCAGCAGCGGTGGACAGGGGTCCGGGGAGCTGTTTTTT
j_call: TRBJ2-3; clone_size: many; d_call: NA; v_call: TRBV12-3/TRBV12-4; cdr3_aa: CASSHGFGGTDTQYF; cdr3_nt: TGTGCCAGCAGCCACGGCTTCGGCGGCACAGATACGCAGTATTTT
j_call: TRBJ1-4; clone_size: many; d_call: TRBD1; v_call: TRBV7-2; cdr3_aa: CASSQGTGATNEKLFF; cdr3_nt: TGTGCCAGCAGCCAGGGGACAGGTGCAACTAATGAAAAACTGTTTTTT
j_call: TRBJ1-1; clone_size: many; d_call: NA; v_call: TRBV6-2/TRBV6-3; cdr3_aa: CASSEVAGEAFF; cdr3_nt: TGTGCCAGCAGCGAAGTGGCAGGTGAAGCTTTCTTT
j_call: TRBJ2-7; clone_size: few; d_call: NA; v_call: TRBV7-9; cdr3_aa: CASSSSLGAHSYEQYF; cdr3_nt: TGTGCCAGCAGCTCGAGCCTGGGGGCCCACTCCTACGAGCAGTACTTC
j_call: TRBJ2-3; clone_size: many; d_call: TRBD2; v_call: TRBV5-1; cdr3_aa: CASSLEAGGPADTQYF; cdr3_nt: TGCGCCAGCAGCTTGGAAGCGGGGGGGCCGGCAGATACGCAGTATTTT
j_call: TRBJ2-4; clone_size: many; d_call: NA; v_call: TRBV9; cdr3_aa: CASSVDRANIQYF; cdr3_nt: TGTGCCAGCAGCGTAGACAGGGCCAACATTCAGTACTTC
j_call: TRBJ1-2; clone_size: NA; d_call: NA; v_call: TRBV28; cdr3_aa: CASRFRDLGYGYTF; cdr3_nt: TGTGCCAGCAGATTCAGGGATCTCGGCTATGGCTACACCTTC
j_call: TRBJ2-3; clone_size: many; d_call: TRBD2; v_call: TRBV5-1; cdr3_aa: CASRFGTASGRTDTQYF; cdr3_nt: TGCGCCAGCAGGTTTGGAACGGCTAGCGGGAGAACAGATACGCAGTATTTT
j_call: TRBJ2-3; clone_size: many; d_call: NA; v_call: TRBV30; cdr3_aa: CAWSFSTDTQYF; cdr3_nt: TGTGCCTGGTCGTTCAGCACAGATACGCAGTATTTT
j_call: TRBJ2-1; clone_size: many; d_call: TRBD2; v_call: TRBV11-3; cdr3_aa: CASSPRASAGGPNEQFF; cdr3_nt: TGTGCCAGCAGCCCCCGCGCTTCAGCGGGAGGGCCGAATGAGCAGTTCTTC
j_call: TRBJ1-2; clone_size: NA; d_call: NA; v_call: TRBV4-1; cdr3_aa: CASSHPTTEINYGYTF; cdr3_nt: TGCGCCAGCAGCCACCCTACTACAGAAATTAACTATGGCTACACCTTC
j_call: TRBJ2-5; clone_size: NA; d_call: NA; v_call: TRBV19; cdr3_aa: CASSIGTRGQETQYF; cdr3_nt: TGTGCCAGTAGTATCGGGACCCGTGGCCAAGAGACCCAGTACTTC
j_call: TRBJ2-3; clone_size: many; d_call: TRBD2; v_call: TRBV11-2; cdr3_aa: CASSLVAGGSDTQYF; cdr3_nt: TGTGCCAGCAGCTTAGTAGCGGGGGGATCAGATACGCAGTATTTT
j_call: TRBJ2-2; clone_size: NA; d_call: NA; v_call: TRBV28; cdr3_aa: CASKFLETGGELFF; cdr3_nt: TGTGCCAGCAAGTTCCTAGAAACCGGGGGGGAGCTGTTTTTT
j_call: TRBJ1-1; clone_size: many; d_call: NA; v_call: TRBV7-8; cdr3_aa: CASSLAQEGRPNTEAFF; cdr3_nt: TGTGCCAGCAGCTTAGCTCAAGAGGGTCGGCCGAACACTGAAGCTTTCTTT
j_call: TRBJ2-7; clone_size: NA; d_call: NA; v_call: TRBV5-1; cdr3_aa: CASSFADEALSDEQYF; cdr3_nt: TGCGCCAGCAGCTTTGCGGACGAGGCGTTGTCCGACGAGCAGTACTTC
j_call: TRBJ1-2; clone_size: many; d_call: NA; v_call: TRBV14; cdr3_aa: CASSHRHIFNYGYTF; cdr3_nt: TGTGCCAGCAGCCACAGACACATATTCAACTATGGCTACACCTTC
j_call: TRBJ2-1; clone_size: many; d_call: TRBD2; v_call: TRBV12-5; cdr3_aa: CASGLVPAGGPWRVEQFF; cdr3_nt: TGTGCTAGTGGTTTGGTCCCAGCGGGAGGGCCCTGGCGAGTTGAGCAGTTCTTC
j_call: TRBJ2-3; clone_size: NA; d_call: NA; v_call: TRBV19; cdr3_aa: CASSLNLDLRTDTQYF; cdr3_nt: TGTGCCAGTAGTCTGAACCTGGACCTCAGGACAGATACGCAGTATTTT
j_call: TRBJ1-5; clone_size: many; d_call: NA; v_call: TRBV7-9; cdr3_aa: CASSYVNDQPQHF; cdr3_nt: TGTGCCAGCAGCTATGTGAATGATCAGCCCCAGCATTTT
j_call: TRBJ2-3; clone_size: many; d_call: TRBD2; v_call: TRBV4-3; cdr3_aa: CASSQYGTSGADTQYF; cdr3_nt: TGCGCCAGCAGCCAATACGGGACTAGCGGGGCAGATACGCAGTATTTT
j_call: TRBJ1-1; clone_size: many; d_call: NA; v_call: TRBV6-2/TRBV6-3; cdr3_aa: CASSYRAGLHTEAFF; cdr3_nt: TGTGCCAGCAGTTACCGGGCCGGGCTCCACACTGAAGCTTTCTTT
j_call: TRBJ2-7; clone_size: many; d_call: NA; v_call: TRBV23-1; cdr3_aa: CARGPSQGCEQYF; cdr3_nt: TGCGCCAGGGGGCCGTCCCAGGGTTGTGAGCAGTACTTC
j_call: TRBJ2-7; clone_size: few; d_call: TRBD2; v_call: TRBV27; cdr3_aa: CASSSLMGRDYEQYF; cdr3_nt: TGTGCCAGCAGTTCTTTAATGGGGAGGGACTACGAGCAGTACTTC
j_call: TRBJ1-5; clone_size: few; d_call: TRBD1; v_call: TRBV19; cdr3_aa: CASSILGTGNQPQHF; cdr3_nt: TGTGCCAGTAGTATTCTTGGGACAGGGAATCAGCCCCAGCATTTT
j_call: TRBJ2-3; clone_size: many; d_call: NA; v_call: TRBV19; cdr3_aa: CASSHSGGLDTQYF; cdr3_nt: TGTGCCAGTAGTCACTCCGGAGGCTTGGATACGCAGTATTTT
j_call: TRBJ2-3; clone_size: NA; d_call: TRBD2; v_call: TRBV6-2/TRBV6-3; cdr3_aa: CASIAGGPSDTQYF; cdr3_nt: TGTGCCAGCATTGCGGGGGGGCCCTCAGATACGCAGTATTTT